This TCR beta chain is from a study of T-cell memory formation after mild COVID-19 (dated by TCRdb to about 2021). Study-wide context: TCR sequence clusters from the two donors were largely donor specific. Two young, previously healthy adult volunteers made up the cohort, one male and one female. T-cell clones expanding and contracting after mild COVID-19 in two donors were tracked by longitudinal TCRalpha and TCRbeta repertoire sequencing.

Ficoll-Paque density gradient centrifugation was the method used to isolate PBMCs. The CDR1 and CDR2 encoded by the germline V gene are SGDLS and YYNGEE. Including the terminal cysteine and phenylalanine, the CDR3 comprises 14 residues. Of all the DNA, just the CDR3 is kept, 42 bases in frame from base 1. V gives up 4 bases and J gives up 2 bases, and the segment between their germline ends measures 12 bases. With respect to this clonotype: Its antigen is not yet known. No base quality information exists; no much larger clone differs at one position.

Beyond this particular receptor, the publication reports: Clones contracting from day 15 to 85 had balanced CD4/CD8 phenotypes, while a second wave expanding from day 15 to 37 was biased towards CD4+. SARS-CoV-2 specificity was not confirmed for the second-wave clones peaking on day 37. Only two mild cases were covered by the study, and larger cohorts that include severe cases with pre-infection samples were considered necessary. Some responding clones were detected in pre-infection memory, which suggested that pre-existing cross-reactive memory T cells had joined the SARS-CoV-2 response. Contracting CD4+ clones turned up mainly in the CM and EM memory subsets, whereas EMRA was where CD8+ clones were enriched.

Reads for this sample came from an Illumina NovaSeq 6000. Using 5'RACE with constant-segment primers, TCRalpha and TCRbeta cDNA libraries were constructed, with sample barcodes and unique molecular identifiers added in the process. RNA was extracted from every sample with Trizol reagent. Libraries were amplified in two PCR steps, with a second sample barcode and Illumina TruSeq adapters added in the second step. Libraries were sequenced on an Illumina NovaSeq with 2 x 150 bp paired-end reads. The original pipeline was this. With migec v1.2.7, reads were demultiplexed and then collapsed into UMI-guided consensus sequences. Using mixcr v2.1.11, UMI consensuses were aligned to TRA and TRB V and J templates and then assembled into clonotypes. Expanded or contracted clonotypes were those called significant by both edgeR and NoisET, with noise models trained on biological replicates. edgeR calls used a false discovery rate-adjusted p below 0.01 and a log2 fold-change threshold of 1. PCA with hierarchical clustering of max-normalized trajectories of the 1000 most abundant clonotypes was used as exploratory dynamics analysis. The CD4 or CD8 phenotype of responding clones was assigned using the separately sequenced CD4+ and CD8+ repertoires. TCRdb reanalyzed the raw reads on its own, using fastp at Q25 for trimming and MiXCR for clone calling, and kept in-frame beta chains. Rows merge per CDR3 protein into single entries with the most common DNA and genes. These V and J calls originate from TCRdb's pipeline instead of the authors' own analysis. The sample table contains approximately 410,000 distinct CDR3 sequences; only one count was recorded for about a quarter of them. The leading ten clones occupy less than 15% of the sample.

The sequence is built from TRBV9 and TRBJ1-2, with TRBD1 perhaps the D gene, on 6 matching bases. Sequencing used PBMCs or a T cell subset sorted from them (not recorded which). The source of this sequence is an adult woman who had mild COVID-19 (a few samples of this study predate the infection). The sample titles of this study are shuffled in the database, so cell type and time point are left out; the donor was told from shared clones. The CDR3 protein: CASSQSDRNYGYTF. The DNA reads as follows: TGTGCCAGCAGCCAGAGTGACAGGAACTATGGCTACACCTTC.